A selection of T cell receptor beta chains follows, all from one sample in a study of cytomegalovirus exposure and HLA in healthy donors. Sequencing was performed with immunoSEQ multiplex PCR; in TCRdb, only in-frame clones are kept and a portion is missing. Counted here are 130,000 to 150,000 clones, 70% to 90% occurring once; the ten biggest clones make up almost 1.5%. What was sequenced was PBMCs. The receptors come from a woman in her thirties in good health and CMV-seronegative. The CDR3 runs from the conserved cysteine through the conserved F or W. D genes are given only for firm matches. For some rows the clone size is stated as once, few or many, or as a class when expanded; others skip it.

j_gene | v_gene | d_gene | abundance | CDR3aa | CDR3nt
TRBJ1-1 | TRBV30 | - | - | CAWSVGGDTEAFF | TGTGCCTGGAGTGTTGGGGGGGACACTGAAGCTTTCTTT
TRBJ2-1 | TRBV5-6 | - | - | CASSRPGYNEQFF | TGTGCCAGCAGCCGACCGGGGTACAATGAGCAGTTCTTC
TRBJ2-1 | TRBV6-4 | TRBD2 | - | CASSVSGGGESYNEQFF | TGTGCCAGCAGTGTTTCAGGTGGGGGGGAGTCCTACAATGAGCAGTTCTTC
TRBJ2-3 | TRBV5-6 | - | - | CASSFGGGRSTDTQYF | TGTGCCAGCAGCTTTGGAGGCGGGCGTAGCACAGATACGCAGTATTTT
TRBJ1-3 | TRBV6-1 | - | - | CASSEFLRSNSGNTIYF | TGTGCCAGCAGTGAATTTCTCCGCAGTAACTCTGGAAACACCATATATTTT
TRBJ2-3 | TRBV7-9 | - | - | CASSLIRGAGTDTQYF | TGTGCCAGCAGCTTAATTAGAGGCGCCGGCACAGATACGCAGTATTTT
TRBJ2-3 | TRBV7-3 | TRBD2 | - | CASSLTPGLGSTDTQYF | TGTGCCAGCAGCTTAACCCCGGGACTAGGGAGCACAGATACGCAGTATTTT
TRBJ2-5 | TRBV4-1 | - | - | CASSQDRRGGRETQYF | TGCGCCAGCAGCCAAGATAGGAGGGGGGGCAGGGAGACCCAGTACTTC
TRBJ1-2 | TRBV2 | TRBD1 | - | CASSDRDRGFYGYTF | TGTGCCAGCAGTGACCGGGACAGGGGTTTCTATGGCTACACCTTC
TRBJ1-1 | TRBV28 | - | - | CASSLGGNANTEAFF | TGTGCCAGCAGTTTAGGAGGGAACGCGAACACTGAAGCTTTCTTT
TRBJ1-5 | TRBV7-9 | - | - | CASSLVSAGDQPQHF | TGTGCCAGCAGCTTGGTCAGTGCGGGAGATCAGCCCCAGCATTTT
TRBJ1-2 | TRBV2 | - | - | CASSAQVTKNGYTF | TGTGCCAGCAGCGCACAGGTAACGAAGAATGGCTACACCTTC
TRBJ1-2 | TRBV5-4 | TRBD1 | - | CASSRIDRDYYGYTF | TGTGCCAGCAGCCGGATTGACAGGGATTACTATGGCTACACCTTC
TRBJ1-3 | TRBV9 | - | - | CASKQGEGGNTIYF | TGTGCCAGCAAACAGGGAGAAGGAGGAAACACCATATATTTT
TRBJ2-2 | TRBV27 | - | - | CASSPLGSATGELFF | TGTGCCAGCAGCCCCCTGGGCAGTGCAACCGGGGAGCTGTTTTTT
TRBJ2-7 | TRBV5-4 | TRBD2 | once | CASSPGLADYEQYF | TGTGCCAGCAGCCCGGGACTAGCGGACTACGAGCAGTACTTC
TRBJ1-2 | TRBV2 | - | - | CASSEASSYGYTF | TGTGCCAGCAGTGAAGCGTCCTCCTATGGCTACACCTTC
TRBJ2-5 | TRBV7-2 | - | - | CASSLGPAGGQETQYF | TGTGCCAGCAGCCTTGGCCCGGCAGGGGGGCAAGAGACCCAGTACTTC
TRBJ1-6 | TRBV19 | - | - | CASKNLQNSPLHF | TGTGCCAGTAAAAACCTGCAGAATTCACCCCTCCACTTT
TRBJ2-5 | TRBV7-3 | - | - | CASSSGLTGETQYF | TGTGCCAGCAGCTCTGGACTCACCGGGGAGACCCAGTACTTC
TRBJ1-1 | TRBV7-9 | TRBD1 | few | CASSWTGTTEAFF | TGTGCCAGCAGCTGGACAGGGACGACTGAAGCTTTCTTT
TRBJ2-7 | TRBV18 | - | once | CASSPPSQAGYEQYF | TGTGCCAGCTCACCACCGTCCCAGGCCGGCTACGAGCAGTACTTC
TRBJ1-2 | TRBV6-5 | - | - | CASSYSTVGKGYGYTF | TGTGCCAGCAGTTACTCGACAGTCGGCAAGGGGTATGGCTACACCTTC
TRBJ1-5 | TRBV19 | - | - | CASSASRESNQPQHF | TGTGCCAGTAGCGCCTCCAGGGAATCAAATCAGCCCCAGCATTTT
TRBJ1-1 | TRBV11-3 | - | - | CASSLGRGLDTEAFF | TGTGCCAGCAGCTTAGGACGCGGTCTGGACACTGAAGCTTTCTTT
TRBJ1-2 | TRBV6-6 | TRBD1 | - | CASSSDRGRGYGYTF | TGTGCCAGCAGTTCGGACAGGGGGCGGGGCTATGGCTACACCTTC
TRBJ2-7 | TRBV9 | TRBD1 | - | CASSATGTGGIEQYF | TGTGCCAGCAGCGCAACCGGGACAGGGGGGATCGAGCAGTACTTC
TRBJ1-6 | TRBV6-5 | - | - | CASADSSYNSPLHF | TGTGCCAGCGCCGACAGTTCCTATAATTCACCCCTCCACTTT
TRBJ2-1 | TRBV9 | TRBD2 | - | CASSASGYNEQFF | TGTGCCAGCAGTGCTAGCGGCTACAATGAGCAGTTCTTC
TRBJ2-7 | TRBV28 | TRBD1 | - | CASNTDRGYEQYF | TGTGCCAGCAACACGGACAGGGGCTACGAGCAGTACTTC
TRBJ2-2 | TRBV4-2 | TRBD2 | few | CASSPTGGGSDTGELFF | TGTGCCAGCAGCCCCACCGGGGGAGGGTCGGACACCGGGGAGCTGTTTTTT
TRBJ2-5 | TRBV2 | TRBD2 | - | CASKKAGGLGTQYF | TGTGCCAGCAAAAAAGCGGGGGGGCTGGGGACCCAGTACTTC
TRBJ2-5 | TRBV7-9 | - | - | CASSPTGKQETQYF | TGTGCCAGCAGCCCCACAGGGAAACAAGAGACCCAGTACTTC
TRBJ2-5 | TRBV15 | TRBD1 | few | CATSRDQGQQETQYF | TGTGCCACCAGCAGAGATCAGGGACAGCAAGAGACCCAGTACTTC
TRBJ1-2 | TRBV28 | TRBD1 | - | CASRIPGTGGGKGYGYTF | TGTGCCAGCCGAATCCCCGGGACAGGGGGCGGAAAAGGCTATGGCTACACCTTC
TRBJ2-2 | TRBV5-4 | TRBD2 | - | CASSPRLADVTGELFF | TGTGCCAGCAGCCCACGACTAGCGGACGTGACCGGGGAGCTGTTTTTT
TRBJ1-1 | TRBV27 | TRBD1 | few | CASSLWAGTGANTEAFF | TGTGCCAGCAGTTTATGGGCTGGGACAGGGGCGAACACTGAAGCTTTCTTT
TRBJ2-2 | TRBV10-2 | - | few | CASISRTNTGELFF | TGCGCCAGCATTAGCCGAACGAACACCGGGGAGCTGTTTTTT
TRBJ2-5 | TRBV5-1 | TRBD1 | once | CASSLQGAPQETQYF | TGCGCCAGCAGCTTGCAGGGGGCCCCTCAAGAGACCCAGTACTTC
TRBJ1-6 | TRBV13 | TRBD1 | - | CASSPSQGDENSPLHF | TGTGCCAGCAGCCCATCACAGGGGGACGAAAATTCACCCCTCCACTTT
TRBJ2-5 | TRBV2 | - | - | CASSGQKGHQYF | TGTGCCAGCAGTGGCCAAAAGGGACACCAGTACTTC
TRBJ2-3 | TRBV27 | - | - | CASSLSASLADTQYF | TGTGCCAGCAGTTTATCGGCTAGCTTGGCAGATACGCAGTATTTT
TRBJ1-1 | TRBV7-3 | - | few | CASSPSLNTEAFF | TGTGCCAGCAGCCCAAGCCTGAACACTGAAGCTTTCTTT
TRBJ1-1 | TRBV6-5 | - | - | CASSYSISRLATEAFF | TGTGCCAGCAGTTACTCGATATCCAGGTTGGCCACTGAAGCTTTCTTT
TRBJ1-1 | TRBV19 | - | - | CASSSTGNTEAFF | TGTGCCAGTAGTTCGACAGGGAACACTGAAGCTTTCTTT
TRBJ1-4 | TRBV29-1 | - | - | CSVEEEQGRKLFF | TGCAGCGTTGAAGAGGAACAGGGAAGAAAACTGTTTTTT
TRBJ1-2 | TRBV5-1 | - | - | CASSLEVTAPLGYTF | TGCGCCAGCAGCTTGGAAGTGACAGCACCTTTGGGCTACACCTTC
TRBJ2-7 | TRBV18 | - | - | CASTYGGPYEQYF | TGTGCCAGCACGTACGGGGGTCCCTACGAGCAGTACTTC
TRBJ1-5 | TRBV7-6 | - | - | CASSPDGGVSNQPQHF | TGTGCCAGCAGCCCTGATGGGGGGGTTAGCAATCAGCCCCAGCATTTT